In this sample, the clone carrying this T cell receptor (beta chain) turned up a few times. The antigen remains undetermined. The sample is drawn from a study of T-cell reconstitution after alpha-beta-depleted transplantation in children. The germline V gene has CDR1 KGHDR and CDR2 SFDVKD. V lost 5 bases to trimming and J lost 6 bases, with 13 bases between them. The CDR3 is 14 residues long. Whole-study findings and limits: Surviving thymic progenitors and recipient T cells were the source of high TCRbeta diversity at day 60 in some patients. Expanded graft clones, several hundred of them, were reportedly the source of alpha-beta T cells about two months after transplant. The authors attributed T-cell counts and diversity one year after transplant mostly to newly produced T cells.

Unique molecular identifiers were incorporated when the TCRbeta library was constructed. TCRdb used MiXCR to reprocess the PCR reads, holding one entry per CDR3 protein. The repertoire holds about 900,000 distinct CDR3 sequences, with about 29% as singletons. This receptor was identified in a boy in the first two years of life who had a stem cell transplant for SCID, so the T cells may come from the graft donor. This chain joins TRBV24-1 and TRBJ2-1; D is unclear. Sequencing used PBMCs, mostly from graft donor cells, obtained 360 days after TCRalphabeta/CD19-depleted stem cell transplant. Here the CDR3 reads CATSGTHGGNEQFF. In DNA, the CDR3 is TGTGCCACCAGTGGGACCCACGGCGGCAATGAGCAGTTCTTC.